This TCR beta chain was obtained from a study of blood T cell repertoires in COVID-19. Turning to the study itself: Both acute and convalescent COVID-19 samples were obtained from the United States, Italy and Spain.

Authors' processing steps: Amplified reference gene primers provided the basis for estimating nucleated cell counts. Clones were read by immunoSEQ multiplex PCR, and TCRdb kept only the in-frame ones, dropping some. For V, J and clone size, that table is used; D and trimming come from the DNA. The sample shows almost 200,000 clones, roughly 90% of them seen only once. This clone is a singleton in its sample. Specimen: PBMCs or T cells enriched from blood (not recorded which). The clonotype originates from a woman in her late teens or twenties who had recovered from COVID-19.

The CDR3 bases are TGCGCCAGCAGCCAGGACTGGTCCGGCGTGGATGGCTACACCTTC. Translation gives CASSQDWSGVDGYTF. The V gene is TRBV4-1, the J gene TRBJ1-2; D remains ambiguous. The length of the CDR3 is 15 residues. The germline V gene has CDR1 MGHRA and CDR2 YSYEKL. The ends were cut back, 3 bases at V and 6 bases at J, with 17 bases in the middle.